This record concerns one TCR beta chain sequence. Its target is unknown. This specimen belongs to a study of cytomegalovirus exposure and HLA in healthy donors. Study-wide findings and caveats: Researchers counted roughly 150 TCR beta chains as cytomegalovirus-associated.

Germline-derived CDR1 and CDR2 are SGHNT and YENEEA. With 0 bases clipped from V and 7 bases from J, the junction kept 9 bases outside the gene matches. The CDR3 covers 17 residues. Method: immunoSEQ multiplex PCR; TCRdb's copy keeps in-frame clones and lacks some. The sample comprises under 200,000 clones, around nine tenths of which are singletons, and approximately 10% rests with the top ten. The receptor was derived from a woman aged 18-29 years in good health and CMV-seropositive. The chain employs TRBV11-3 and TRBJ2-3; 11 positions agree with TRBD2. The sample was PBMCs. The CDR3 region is CASSLENIAGGPYTQYF. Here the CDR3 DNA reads TGTGCCAGCAGCTTAGAGAATATAGCGGGAGGGCCATATACGCAGTATTTT.